This T cell receptor (beta chain) was identified in a study of shared clonotypes between healthy human individuals. Findings and limits, study-wide: Rarefaction analysis demonstrated incomplete sorted-subset sequencing notwithstanding large depth.

With respect to this clone: What it recognizes is unknown.

The ends were cut back, 1 base at V and 4 bases at J, with 11 bases in the middle. CDR1 is MNHEY and CDR2 is SMNVEV in the germline V gene (reference sequence). This CDR3 is 14 amino acids long. Produced via immunoSEQ multiplex PCR; TCRdb's table is partial and in-frame only. This table holds approximately 2,000,000 clones, approximately 90% found once. The clonotype originates from a man younger than 35 in good health. Some clones in this sample may be carry-over from other donors' samples. The sequencing sample was made of naive CD4+ T cells from PBMCs. Noted subset: CD45RA+ positively selected. This chain uses TRBV27 with TRBJ2-7; possibly TRBD1 or TRBD2 for D (6 bases each). DNA for the CDR3: TGTGCCAGCAGTTTATTGGGGGGCAAGTACGAGCAGTACTTC. This gives the protein CASSLLGGKYEQYF.